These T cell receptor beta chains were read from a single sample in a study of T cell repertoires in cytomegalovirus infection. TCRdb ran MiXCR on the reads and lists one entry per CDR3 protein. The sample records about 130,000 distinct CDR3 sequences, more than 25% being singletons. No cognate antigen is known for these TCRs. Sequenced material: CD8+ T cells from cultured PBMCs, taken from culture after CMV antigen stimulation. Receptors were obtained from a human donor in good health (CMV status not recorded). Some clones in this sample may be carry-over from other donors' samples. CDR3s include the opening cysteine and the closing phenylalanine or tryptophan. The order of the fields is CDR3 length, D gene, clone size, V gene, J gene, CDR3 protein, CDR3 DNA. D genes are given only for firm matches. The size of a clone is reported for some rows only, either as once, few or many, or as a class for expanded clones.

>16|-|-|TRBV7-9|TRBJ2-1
CASSAPQGLSYNEQFF
TGTGCCAGCAGCGCACCGCAGGGTTTGTCCTACAATGAGCAGTTCTTC
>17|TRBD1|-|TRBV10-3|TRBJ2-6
CAMLGRTGLSGANVLTF
TGTGCCATGTTGGGCCGGACAGGACTCTCTGGGGCCAACGTCCTGACTTTC
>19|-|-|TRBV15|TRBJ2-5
CATSREPFSGARPQETQYF
TGTGCCACCAGCAGAGAGCCTTTTAGCGGAGCAAGACCACAAGAGACCCAGTACTTC
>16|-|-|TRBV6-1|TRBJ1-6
CASSLSRGSYNSPLHF
TGTGCCAGCAGCCTTTCGAGGGGAAGCTATAATTCACCCCTCCACTTT
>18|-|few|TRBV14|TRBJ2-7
CASSQVKSDGIPDYEQYF
TGTGCCAGCAGCCAAGTAAAGTCGGACGGAATCCCTGACTACGAGCAGTACTTC
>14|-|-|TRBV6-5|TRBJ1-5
CASKVDGDSQPQHF
TGTGCCAGCAAGGTTGACGGAGACAGTCAGCCCCAGCATTTT
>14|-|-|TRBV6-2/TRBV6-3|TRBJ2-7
CASSYSGATYEQYF
TGTGCCAGCAGTTACTCCGGGGCCACCTACGAGCAGTACTTC
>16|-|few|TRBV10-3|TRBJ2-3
CAISEQRRGRADTQYF
TGTGCCATCAGTGAGCAGAGGCGGGGCAGGGCAGATACGCAGTATTTT
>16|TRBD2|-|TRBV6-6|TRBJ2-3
CASSPGGAYSTDTQYF
TGTGCCAGCAGTCCCGGGGGGGCTTATAGTACAGATACGCAGTATTTT
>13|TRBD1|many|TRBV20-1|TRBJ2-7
CSARGGQDYEQYF
TGCAGTGCTAGAGGGGGACAGGACTACGAGCAGTACTTC
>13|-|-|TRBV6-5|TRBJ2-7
CASSYISFREQYF
TGTGCCAGCAGTTACATTAGTTTTCGCGAGCAGTACTTC
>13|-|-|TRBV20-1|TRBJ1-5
CSAKGQYNQPQHF
TGCAGTGCCAAGGGACAATACAATCAGCCCCAGCATTTT
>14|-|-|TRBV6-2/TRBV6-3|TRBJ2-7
CASSYSGIPYEQYF
TGTGCCAGCAGTTACTCGGGGATTCCGTACGAGCAGTACTTC
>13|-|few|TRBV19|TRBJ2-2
CALAGTNTGELFF
TGTGCCTTGGCAGGGACGAACACCGGGGAGCTGTTTTTT
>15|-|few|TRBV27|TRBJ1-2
CASSVADGGPYGYTF
TGTGCCAGCAGCGTAGCGGACGGAGGCCCCTATGGCTACACCTTC
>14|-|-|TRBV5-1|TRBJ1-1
CASSLASGVTEAFF
TGCGCCAGCAGCTTGGCTTCGGGGGTCACTGAAGCTTTCTTT
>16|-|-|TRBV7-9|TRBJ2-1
CASSPPVGASYNEQFF
TGTGCCAGCAGCCCGCCGGTAGGGGCCTCCTACAATGAGCAGTTCTTC
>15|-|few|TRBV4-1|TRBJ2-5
CASSQNIRGEETQYF
TGCGCCAGCAGCCAAAACATCCGTGGGGAAGAGACCCAGTACTTC
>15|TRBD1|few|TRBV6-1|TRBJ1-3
CASSDQTGSGNTIYF
TGTGCCAGCAGTGACCAGACAGGGTCTGGAAACACCATATATTTT
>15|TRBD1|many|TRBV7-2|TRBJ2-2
CASSPTGGYTGELFF
TGTGCCAGCTCCCCGACAGGGGGCTACACCGGGGAGCTGTTTTTT
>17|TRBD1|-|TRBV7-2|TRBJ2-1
CASSKIVGTGPHNEQFF
TGTGCCAGCAGCAAGATAGTCGGGACAGGACCCCACAATGAGCAGTTCTTC
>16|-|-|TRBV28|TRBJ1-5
CASSLVPDSGPEPQHF
TGTGCCAGCAGTTTAGTCCCCGACTCCGGCCCAGAACCCCAGCATTTT
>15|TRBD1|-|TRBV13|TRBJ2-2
CASSRDRDNTGELFF
TGTGCCAGCAGTAGGGACAGGGACAACACCGGGGAGCTGTTTTTT
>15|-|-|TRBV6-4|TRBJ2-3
CASSDFGGLTDTQYF
TGTGCCAGCAGTGATTTCGGGGGCCTCACAGATACGCAGTATTTT
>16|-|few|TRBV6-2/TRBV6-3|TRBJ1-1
CASSYSPYSMNTEAFF
TGTGCCAGCAGTTACTCACCTTACAGTATGAACACTGAAGCTTTCTTT
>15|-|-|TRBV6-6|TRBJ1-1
CASRTPGPRGTEAFF
TGTGCCAGCAGAACCCCCGGGCCGCGGGGCACTGAAGCTTTCTTT
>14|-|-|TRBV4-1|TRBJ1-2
CASSQDQGHYGYTF
TGCGCCAGCAGCCAGGATCAGGGACACTATGGCTACACCTTC
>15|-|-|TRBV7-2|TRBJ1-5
CASSHLRDCNQPQHF
TGTGCCAGCAGCCACCTCAGGGATTGCAATCAGCCCCAGCATTTT
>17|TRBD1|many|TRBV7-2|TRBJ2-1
CASSQLGGQGLGNEQFF
TGTGCCAGCAGTCAGCTGGGCGGACAGGGGTTGGGCAATGAGCAGTTCTTC
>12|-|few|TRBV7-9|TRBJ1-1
CASSQLNTEAFF
TGTGCCAGCAGCCAGCTGAACACTGAAGCTTTCTTT
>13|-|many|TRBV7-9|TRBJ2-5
CASSLEGSETQYF
TGTGCCAGCAGCTTAGAGGGTTCGGAGACCCAGTACTTC
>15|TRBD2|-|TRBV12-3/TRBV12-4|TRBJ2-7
CASSWAGDLSYEQYF
TGTGCCAGCAGTTGGGCGGGGGATTTAAGCTACGAGCAGTACTTC
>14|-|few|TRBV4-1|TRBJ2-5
CASSQTGVQETQYF
TGCGCCAGCAGCCAAACGGGCGTCCAAGAGACCCAGTACTTC
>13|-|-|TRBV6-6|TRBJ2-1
CASSYSRYNEQFF
TGTGCCAGCAGTTACTCACGATACAATGAGCAGTTCTTC
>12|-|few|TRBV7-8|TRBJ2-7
CASSPHSYEQYF
TGTGCCAGCAGCCCACACTCCTACGAGCAGTACTTC
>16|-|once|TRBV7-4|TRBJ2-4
CASSLVGQGTKNIQYF
TGTGCCAGCAGCTTAGTGGGCCAGGGGACCAAAAACATTCAGTACTTC
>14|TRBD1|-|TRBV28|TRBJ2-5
CASSRDRGRETQYF
TGTGCCAGCAGTCGAGACAGGGGGCGTGAGACCCAGTACTTC
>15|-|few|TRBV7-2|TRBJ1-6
CASSYGTTNYSPLHF
TGTGCCAGCAGCTACGGGACAACGAATTATTCACCCCTCCACTTT
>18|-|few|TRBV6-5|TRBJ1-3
CASSYSRGGRHSGNTIYF
TGTGCCAGCAGTTACTCGAGAGGAGGGAGGCATTCTGGAAACACCATATATTTT
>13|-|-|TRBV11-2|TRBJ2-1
CASSLGPRNEQFF
TGTGCCAGCAGCTTAGGGCCACGGAATGAGCAGTTCTTC
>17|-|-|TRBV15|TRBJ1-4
CATSRESGTDDNEKLFF
TGTGCCACCAGCAGAGAATCAGGGACGGATGATAATGAAAAACTGTTTTTT
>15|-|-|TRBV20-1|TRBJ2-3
CSARDGGDLGDTQYF
TGCAGTGCTAGAGACGGGGGTGACTTGGGAGATACGCAGTATTTT